This TCR beta chain is from a study of T cell responses to AZD1222 COVID-19 vaccine. Study-wide background: Researchers grouped second doses given at about 4 or about 12 weeks into one pool. Study results and caveats: The donor group comprised mostly white British people and more females; the analysis possibly underestimated clonal diversity. Increased Spike-specific TCR breadth and depth were observed after two AZD1222 doses. Of spike-specific TCRs, nearly half reportedly target regions left unmutated in variants.

There are 18 residues in the CDR3. The V gene lost 2 bases and the J gene lost 8 bases, with 25 bases spanning the gap. CDR1 and CDR2 from the germline V gene are SEHNR and FQNEAQ (reference sequence). TCRdb keeps only in-frame clones here, not all; method: immunoSEQ multiplex PCR. The table lists roughly 150,000 clones, about 93% of them singletons. This clone came up a few times. Its cognate antigen is unknown. Sequenced material: peripheral blood, taken on day 0 of AZD1222 vaccination. The J gene is TRBJ2-1, the V gene TRBV7-9, with D tentatively TRBD1 or TRBD2 (5 bases each). This receptor was taken from an adult in good health. The CDR3 here is CASSLRVSGWTGTDEQFF. As DNA, the CDR3 is TGTGCCAGCAGCTTAAGGGTATCGGGCTGGACCGGGACGGATGAGCAGTTCTTC.